This T cell receptor beta chain was recorded in a study of blood T cell repertoires in COVID-19. Study-wide background: COVID-19 samples from acute and convalescent phases originated in the United States, Italy and Spain.

Under the authors' procedure: Researchers report that nucleated cell counts were estimated from reference gene primer amplification. The data were produced by immunoSEQ multiplex PCR, yet TCRdb's version contains in-frame clones alone and is incomplete. That table furnishes V, J and clone size, whereas the DNA furnished D and trimming. The sample holds 90,000 to 150,000 clones, about 80% seen once. The clonotype was recovered from an elderly woman with acute or convalescent COVID-19. Material for sequencing was peripheral blood.

CDR3 nucleotide sequence: TGTGCCAGTAGTATAGGCCGACAGGGTGGTCCATATAATTCACCCCTCCACTTT. It yields the protein CASSIGRQGGPYNSPLHF. V gene TRBV19 combines with J gene TRBJ1-6; TRBD1 agrees at 7 bases. Trimming took 1 base from V and 4 from J; bases not matched to a gene: 10. CDR1 LNHDA and CDR2 SQIVND come from the germline V gene (reference sequence). The CDR3 is 18 residues long.